This T cell receptor (beta chain) was profiled in a study of human T cells and chemical hapten exposure. Time point reported: pre-sensitization, week 0. Treatment: therapeutic diphenylcyclopropenone sensitization with weekly scalp DPC. Total RNA came from unfractionated whole blood. TCRdb passed the RACE reads through MiXCR, listing each CDR3 protein once. The table lists 180,000 or so distinct CDR3 sequences, about 31% of them singletons. Trimming cost V 1 base and J 7 bases; bases outside gene matches: 12. The CDR3 runs to 17 residues. Germline V gene data show CDR1 as LGHNA and CDR2 as YNFKEQ. This clonotype was detected only a few times. Its antigen is unknown. General observations from the study: Sensitizing with DPC caused no change in TCRs above 1 in 1000 frequency.

V usage is TRBV4-2 and J usage is TRBJ2-1, with TRBD2 matching 8 bases. This specimen was whole blood, taken in connection with sensitization to the hapten diphenylcyclopropenone (DPC). This receptor was obtained from a woman aged 25 to 39 with alopecia areata. Some clones in this sample may be carry-over from other donors' samples. The DNA for the CDR3 is TGTGCCAGCAGCCAAGTGGCGCGCGGGGGGCCGGGGAATGAGCAGTTCTTC. It translates to CASSQVARGGPGNEQFF.